Below are 21 T cell receptor beta chains sequenced from a single sample in a study of T cells in tuberculosis. Profiled with immunoSEQ multiplex PCR; TCRdb holds only in-frame clones, not every one. The sample consists of about 20,000 clones, over 75% of them appearing once. What was sequenced was PBMCs. The receptor set was obtained from a donor aged 10-35 years with latent tuberculosis or without tuberculosis infection.

The DNA for the CDR3 is TGCGCCAGCAGCTTCGGACAGGACACTGAAGCTTTCTTT. Amino acids: CASSFGQDTEAFF. The gene calls are TRBV5-1 and TRBJ1-1; 7 nucleotides match TRBD1. This CDR3 comprises 13 residues. V shed 2 bases, J shed 3 bases, and the junction held 1 base outside the gene matches. Germline V gene sequence: CDR1 SGHRS, CDR2 YFSETQ.

The J gene is TRBJ2-4, the V gene TRBV2; 9 nucleotides match TRBD1. CDR1 is SNHLY and CDR2 is FYNNEI in the germline V gene. The CDR3 spans 17 residues. The V and J ends lost 8 bases and 0 bases, in that order; junction bases with no gene match: 11. Here the CDR3 DNA reads TGTGCCAGCGCAGGGACAGGGATGGAGGGAGCCAAAAACATTCAGTACTTC. Protein: CASAGTGMEGAKNIQYF.

V gene TRBV29-1 combines with J gene TRBJ1-1, with D uncertain. Germline V gene lookup returns CDR1 SQVTM and CDR2 ANQGSEA. This CDR3 is 10 amino acids long. Deletions cut 5 bases from V and 8 bases from J, with 9 bases between. For the CDR3, the DNA is TGCAGCGTTATCTACCAAGAAGCTTTCTTT. This translates into CSVIYQEAFF.

The rearrangement joins TRBV5-1 to TRBJ2-7, with D possibly TRBD1 on 6 matching bases. The CDR3 is 16 amino acids. Trimming shortened V by 1 base and J by 2 bases, and 16 bases separated the two germline ends. The germline CDR1 and CDR2 sequences are SGHRS and YFSETQ. CDR3 protein: CASSLWAGTPTYEQYF. The DNA for the CDR3 is TGCGCCAGCAGCTTGTGGGCCGGGACACCGACCTACGAGCAGTACTTC.

This chain joins TRBV6-6 and TRBJ2-3, with TRBD2 as a possible D gene (5 bases). The CDR3 runs to 11 residues. V was pared by 10 bases and J by 3 bases, with 8 bases between. Germline V gives CDR1 MNHNY, CDR2 SVGAGI (reference sequence). This CDR3 reads CATGLTDTQYF. The CDR3 DNA is TGTGCCACCGGACTGACAGATACGCAGTATTTT.

This clone was counted once. V is TRBV19 and J is TRBJ1-2; D unclear. Germline CDR1 LNHDA, CDR2 SQIVND (reference sequence). The CDR3 sequence is 12 residues long. The ends were cut back, 3 bases at V and 4 bases at J, with 6 bases in the middle. CDR3 coding DNA: TGTGCCAGTAGTATGGCCTCCTATGGCTACACCTTC. Translated, it gives CASSMASYGYTF.

The chain combines TRBV29-1 with TRBJ2-2; D possibly corresponds to TRBD1 (5 bases). From germline, CDR1 is SQVTM and CDR2 ANQGSEA. The V gene lost 3 bases and the J gene lost 7 bases, with 9 bases spanning the gap. CDR3 size: 12 residues. The CDR3 nucleotides read TGCAGCGTTGATGTTAGGGGCGGGGAGCTGTTTTTT. It is translated as CSVDVRGGELFF.

This clone was observed a single time. V is TRBV7-2 and J is TRBJ2-3; D remains ambiguous. V lost 0 bases, J lost 5 bases, and 6 bases lay in between. In germline, CDR1 is SGHTA, CDR2 FQGNSA. This CDR3 is 13 amino acids long. CDR3 loop: CASSLAFIDTQYF. The CDR3 DNA follows: TGTGCCAGCAGCTTAGCTTTTATAGATACGCAGTATTTT.

The chain is built from TRBV2 and TRBJ2-7; TRBD1 agrees at 8 bases. Germline V CDR1 and CDR2: SNHLY, FYNNEI. The V segment lost 8 bases and the J segment 4 bases; nucleotides outside the gene matches: 16. This CDR3 comprises 16 residues. CDR3 in amino acids: CASDAAETGVRYEQYF. CDR3 DNA: TGTGCCAGCGACGCGGCCGAGACAGGGGTTAGGTACGAGCAGTACTTC.

The rearrangement joins TRBV6-4 to TRBJ2-1; 10 bases match TRBD2. Trimming removed 5 bases from V and 4 bases from J; junction bases left unmatched: 11. From germline, CDR1 is MRHNA and CDR2 SNTAGT. The CDR3 is 17 amino acids. CDR3 bases: TGTGCCAGCAGTCCCCAGCGGGGGGGCTCCTTATACAATGAGCAGTTCTTC. Translating gives CASSPQRGGSLYNEQFF.

This chain uses TRBV5-1 with TRBJ2-2, with TRBD1 matching over 7 bases. The CDR3 length is 15 residues. CDR1 is SGHRS, CDR2 YFSETQ, per germline. V lost 4 bases to trimming and J lost 0 bases; unmatched junction nucleotides: 3. The CDR3 protein is CASSIGTANTGELFF. The DNA of the CDR3 is TGCGCCAGCAGCATAGGGACAGCGAACACCGGGGAGCTGTTTTTT.

This chain uses TRBV7-7 with TRBJ1-4, with D hard to call. V was trimmed by 5 bases and J by 8 bases, leaving 21 bases between them. The CDR3 totals 16 residues. The V gene's germline CDR1 is SSHAT and CDR2 FNYEAQ (reference sequence). CDR3 nucleotide sequence: TGTGCCAGCAGCCCCGATTTGGTGCGCGGCGCGGAAAAACTGTTTTTT. It is translated as CASSPDLVRGAEKLFF.

The chain recombines TRBV5-4 with TRBJ2-7, with D possibly TRBD2 on 5 matching bases. Trimming took 8 bases from V and 2 from J, leaving 20 bases between them. CDR1 is SGHNT, CDR2 YYREEE, per germline (reference sequence). The CDR3 runs 15 residues. This chain's CDR3 is CASSAGLSGTYEQYF. DNA for the CDR3: TGTGCCAGTAGCGCCGGACTGTCTGGTACCTACGAGCAGTACTTC.

The V gene is TRBV4-1, the J gene TRBJ2-3; 8 bases line up with TRBD2. V lost 6 bases to trimming and J lost 6 bases; unmatched junction nucleotides: 17. Germline CDR1 is MGHRA and CDR2 is YSYEKL. The CDR3 is made up of 17 amino acids. CDR3 in amino acids: CASRVLGRGGLGDTQYF. DNA of the CDR3: TGCGCCAGCAGAGTATTGGGACGGGGGGGCCTCGGGGATACGCAGTATTTT.

The sample holds a few counts of this clone. The V gene is TRBV25-1, the J gene TRBJ2-5; TRBD1 matches at 8 bases. The CDR3 is 14 amino acids. The junction had 4 bases not matched to a gene; V was cut back by 2 bases and J by 5 bases. Germline-derived CDR1 and CDR2 are MGHDK and SYGVNS. CDR3 DNA: TGTGCCAGCAGTGAACCCGCAGGGGGCGAGACCCAGTACTTC. This translates into CASSEPAGGETQYF. Together with reference TRBV25-1 and TRBJ2-5, the CDR3 gives the full variable domain: EADIYQTPRYLVIGTGKKITLECSQTMGHDKMYWYQQDPGMELHLIHYSYGVNSTEKGDLSSESTVSRIRTEHFPLTLESARPSHTSQYLCASSEPAGGETQYFGPGTRLLVL.

The chain carries TRBV11-3 and TRBJ1-1; D is unclear. V lost 3 bases and J lost 6, with 8 bases in between. The germline gives CDR1 SGHNT, CDR2 YENEEA. CDR3 size: 12 residues. This CDR3 is CASSFRGAEAFF. CDR3 nucleotide sequence: TGTGCCAGCAGCTTCCGGGGAGCTGAAGCTTTCTTT.

This clone appeared once. The V and J genes are TRBV7-3 and TRBJ2-3; 15 nucleotides match TRBD2. Per germline, CDR1 SGHTA and CDR2 FQGTGA. The CDR3 runs 19 residues. Unmatched junction bases numbered 12, after V lost 5 bases and J lost 3 bases. The CDR3 bases are TGTGCCAGCAGCCGCCTTGGGACTAGCGGGGGGCTTAAGACAGATACGCAGTATTTT. Translated: CASSRLGTSGGLKTDTQYF. Combining the CDR3 with reference TRBV7-3 and TRBJ2-3 gives the whole variable domain GAGVSQTPSNKVTEKGKYVELRCDPISGHTALYWYRQSLGQGPEFLIYFQGTGAADDSGLPNDRFFAVRPEGSVSTLKIQRTERGDSAVYLCASSRLGTSGGLKTDTQYFGPGTRLTVL.

J is TRBJ1-6 and V is TRBV6-6; a possible D gene is TRBD1 (5 bases). Germline V gene data show CDR1 as MNHNY and CDR2 as SVGAGI (reference sequence). This CDR3 has 15 amino acids. V lost 6 bases to trimming and J lost 10 bases, with 19 bases between them. The CDR3: CASSLGQGYRSPLHF. The CDR3 coding sequence is TGTGCCAGCAGCCTCGGCCAGGGCTATCGGTCACCCCTCCACTTT.

This clone was detected only once. This rearrangement joins TRBV6-5 to TRBJ1-2, with TRBD1 identical over 7 bases. J was trimmed by 6 bases and V by 6 bases; bases with no gene match: 7. CDR1 and CDR2 (germline): MNHEY, SVGAGI. The length of the CDR3 is 13 residues. CDR3 nucleotide sequence: TGTGCCAGCAGGTCACAGGGGTACGATGGCTACACCTTC. Translation: CASRSQGYDGYTF.

The table lists this clone with a count of one. Other DNA sequences in this specimen translate into the identical CDR3. As DNA, the CDR3 is TGTGCCAGCAGCTTTCCGGACAGGGACACTGAAGCTTTCTTT. It codes for CASSFPDRDTEAFF. The chain recombines TRBV7-6 with TRBJ1-1, with TRBD1 matching 8 bases. This CDR3 contains 14 residues. CDR1 and CDR2 (germline): SGHVS, FNYEAQ. V shed 3 bases and J 3 bases; nucleotides not matched to a gene: 3.

This chain joins TRBV25-1 and TRBJ1-6, with D maybe TRBD1 (6 bases). This CDR3 spans 14 amino acids. V was trimmed by 8 bases and J by 10 bases, leaving 18 bases between them. The V gene's germline CDR1 is MGHDK and CDR2 SYGVNS. CDR3 loop: CASHPGQPQSPLHF. As DNA, the CDR3 is TGTGCCAGCCATCCGGGACAACCTCAGTCACCCCTCCACTTT.